The source of this T cell receptor (beta chain) is a study of identical twins. CDR3 size: 12 residues. Germline V gene data show CDR1 as SGHRS and CDR2 as YFSETQ. The V end lost 2 bases, the J end lost 7 bases, and 7 bases lay between the germline ends. A universal primer site was incorporated via template switching, and the cDNA contained unique molecular identifiers. Using its own MiXCR run on the 5' RACE reads, TCRdb lists one record per CDR3 protein. The table lists a few hundred thousand distinct CDR3 sequences, roughly a tenth of them singletons. There are many counts of this clonotype. Its antigen is unidentified. The study's findings and limits: The study reached conclusions through statistical analysis that was cross-sectional, not following the same donors. Analyses of zero insertions could, in part, be confounded by invariant MAIT and iNKT cells. Models predicted too little out-of-frame TCR alpha sharing in monozygotic twins.

Input material: memory T cells sorted from blood. The V and J genes are TRBV5-1 and TRBJ2-1; D might be TRBD1 (5 bases). The sequence was obtained from a man aged 50-59 years in good health. The CDR3 DNA reads TGCGCCAGCAGCTTCCAGGGAAATGAGCAGTTCTTC. Its translation is CASSFQGNEQFF.